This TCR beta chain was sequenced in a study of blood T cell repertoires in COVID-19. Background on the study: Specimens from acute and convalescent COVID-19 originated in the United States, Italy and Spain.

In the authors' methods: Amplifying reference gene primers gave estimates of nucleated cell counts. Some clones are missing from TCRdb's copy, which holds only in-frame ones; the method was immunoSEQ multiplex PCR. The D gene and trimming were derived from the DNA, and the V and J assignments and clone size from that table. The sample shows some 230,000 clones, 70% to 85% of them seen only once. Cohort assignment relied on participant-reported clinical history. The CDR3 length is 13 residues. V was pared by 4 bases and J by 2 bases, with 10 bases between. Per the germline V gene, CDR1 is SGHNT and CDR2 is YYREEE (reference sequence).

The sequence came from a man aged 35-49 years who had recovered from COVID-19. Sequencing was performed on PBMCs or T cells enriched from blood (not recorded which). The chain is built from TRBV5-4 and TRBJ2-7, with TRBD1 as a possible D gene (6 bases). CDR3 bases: TGTGCCAGCAGCAGGGGGTCAACCTACGAGCAGTACTTC. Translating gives CASSRGSTYEQYF. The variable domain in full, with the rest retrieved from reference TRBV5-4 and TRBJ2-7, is ETGVTQSPTHLIKTRGQQVTLRCSSQSGHNTVSWYQQALGQGPQFIFQYYREEENGRGNFPPRFSGLQFPNYSSELNVNALELDDSALYLCASSRGSTYEQYFGPGTRLTVT.